The T cell receptor beta chain under discussion was sequenced for a study of technical replicates of blood from a handful of donors. The method was immunoSEQ multiplex PCR; TCRdb's version includes in-frame clones alone and lacks a portion of them. The repertoire holds tens of thousands of clones, 92% seen once, with about 3.8% in the top ten. Germline V gene data show CDR1 as LNHNV and CDR2 as YYDKDF (reference sequence). The CDR3 has 15 residues. The V gene lost 1 base and the J gene lost 3 bases, with 11 bases spanning the gap. The V and J genes are TRBV15 and TRBJ2-3; a weak D match, TRBD1 (6 bases). The clonotype comes from a human donor in good health. Some clones in this sample may be carry-over from other donors' samples. The specimen sequenced was PBMCs. CDR3 DNA sequence: TGTGCCACCAGCAGAGTTCAGGGGTTTACAGATACGCAGTATTTT. This encodes CATSRVQGFTDTQYF. Together with reference TRBV15 and TRBJ2-3, the CDR3 gives the full variable domain: DAMVIQNPRYQVTQFGKPVTLSCSQTLNHNVMYWYQQKSSQAPKLLFHYYDKDFNNEADTPDNFQSRRPNTSFCFLDIRSPGLGDTAMYLCATSRVQGFTDTQYFGPGTRLTVL.